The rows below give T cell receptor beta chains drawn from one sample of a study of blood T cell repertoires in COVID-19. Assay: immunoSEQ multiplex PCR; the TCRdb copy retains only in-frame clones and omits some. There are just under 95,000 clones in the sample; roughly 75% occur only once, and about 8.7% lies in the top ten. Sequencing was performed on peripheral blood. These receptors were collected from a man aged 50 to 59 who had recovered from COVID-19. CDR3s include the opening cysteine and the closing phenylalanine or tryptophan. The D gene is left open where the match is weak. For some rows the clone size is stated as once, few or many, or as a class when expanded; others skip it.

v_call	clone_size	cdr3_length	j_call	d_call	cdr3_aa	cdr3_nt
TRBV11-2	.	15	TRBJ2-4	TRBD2	CASSLIGTSNYIQYF	TGTGCCAGCAGCTTAATCGGGACTAGCAATTACATTCAGTACTTC
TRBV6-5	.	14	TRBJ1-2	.	CASRVTGWGYGYTF	TGTGCCAGCAGGGTTACAGGGTGGGGCTATGGCTACACCTTC
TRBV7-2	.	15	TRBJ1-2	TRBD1	CASSIITGGNYGYTF	TGTGCCAGCAGCATTATTACAGGGGGCAACTATGGCTACACCTTC
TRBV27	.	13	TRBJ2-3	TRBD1	CASRDRGTDTQYF	TGTGCCAGCAGGGACAGGGGGACAGATACGCAGTATTTT
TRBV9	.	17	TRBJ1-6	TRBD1	CASSVVHTGTANSPLHF	TGTGCCAGCAGCGTAGTTCATACCGGGACAGCTAATTCACCCCTCCACTTT
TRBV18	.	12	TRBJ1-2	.	CASSSAGGLYTF	TGTGCCAGCTCATCAGCGGGAGGGCTCTACACCTTC
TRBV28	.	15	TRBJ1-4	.	CASSFRPGRYEKLFF	TGTGCCAGCAGTTTTCGACCAGGGCGGTACGAAAAACTGTTTTTT
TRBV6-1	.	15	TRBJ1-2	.	CASSEWGGPSYGYTF	TGTGCCAGCAGTGAATGGGGGGGCCCCTCATATGGCTACACCTTC
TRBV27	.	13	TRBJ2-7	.	CASSQAGAYEQYF	TGTGCCAGCAGCCAGGCGGGCGCATACGAGCAGTACTTC
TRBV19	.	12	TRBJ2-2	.	CASSQNTGELFF	TGTGCCAGTAGTCAGAACACCGGGGAGCTGTTTTTT
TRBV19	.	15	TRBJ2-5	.	CASSGGGAAQETQYF	TGTGCCAGTAGTGGCGGTGGAGCGGCCCAAGAGACCCAGTACTTC
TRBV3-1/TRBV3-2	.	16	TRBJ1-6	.	CASSQVPGVENSPLHF	TGTGCCAGCAGCCAAGTACCAGGGGTGGAGAATTCACCCCTCCACTTT
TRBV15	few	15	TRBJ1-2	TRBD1	CATSRAETGDGGYTF	TGTGCCACCAGCAGAGCAGAGACAGGGGATGGTGGCTACACCTTC
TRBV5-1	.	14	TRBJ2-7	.	CASSLESGVHEQYF	TGCGCCAGCAGCTTGGAATCAGGGGTCCACGAGCAGTACTTC
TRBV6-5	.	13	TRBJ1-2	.	CASSSIDRPGYTF	TGTGCCAGCAGTTCGATAGACAGGCCCGGCTACACCTTC
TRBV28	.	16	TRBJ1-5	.	CASLSHLPASNQPQHF	TGTGCCAGCCTTTCTCATCTACCCGCTAGCAATCAGCCCCAGCATTTT
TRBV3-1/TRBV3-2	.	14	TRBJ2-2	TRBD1	CASSRDSYTGELFF	TGTGCCAGCAGCCGGGACAGCTACACCGGGGAGCTGTTTTTT
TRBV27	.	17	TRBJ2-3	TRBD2	CASSSHGTSGRADTQYF	TGTGCCAGCAGTTCCCATGGGACTAGCGGGAGAGCAGATACGCAGTATTTT
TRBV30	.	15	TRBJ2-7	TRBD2	CAWSPPGGRFYEQYF	TGTGCCTGGAGTCCGCCCGGGGGGAGATTCTACGAGCAGTACTTC
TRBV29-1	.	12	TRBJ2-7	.	CSVFGGSYEQYF	TGCAGCGTTTTCGGGGGCTCCTACGAGCAGTACTTC
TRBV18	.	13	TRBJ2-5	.	CASSPDFEATQYF	TGTGCCAGCTCACCAGACTTTGAGGCGACCCAGTACTTC
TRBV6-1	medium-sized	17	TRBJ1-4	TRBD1	CASSEIGTGSTNEKLFF	TGTGCCAGCAGTGAAATAGGGACAGGCTCAACTAATGAAAAACTGTTTTTT
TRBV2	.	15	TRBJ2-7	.	CASSEGRLGSYEQYF	TGTGCCAGCAGTGAAGGCAGACTAGGCTCCTACGAGCAGTACTTC
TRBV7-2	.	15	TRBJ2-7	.	CASSLAGGATYEQYF	TGTGCCAGCAGCTTAGCTGGGGGGGCCACCTACGAGCAGTACTTC
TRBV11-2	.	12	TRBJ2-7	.	CASGTYPYEQYF	TGTGCCAGCGGGACTTACCCTTACGAGCAGTACTTC
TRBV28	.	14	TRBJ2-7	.	CASSLGQRRSEQYF	TGTGCCAGCAGTTTAGGCCAACGCAGATCCGAGCAGTACTTC
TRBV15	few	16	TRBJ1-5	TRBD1	CATSRRDRGFNQPQHF	TGTGCCACCAGCAGAAGGGACAGGGGATTCAATCAGCCCCAGCATTTT
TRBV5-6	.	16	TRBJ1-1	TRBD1	CASSPGDRGHNTEAFF	TGTGCCAGCAGCCCAGGGGACAGGGGGCATAACACTGAAGCTTTCTTT
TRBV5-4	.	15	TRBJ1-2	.	CASSSNGGYNYGYTF	TGTGCCAGCAGCTCAAACGGGGGATATAACTATGGCTACACCTTC
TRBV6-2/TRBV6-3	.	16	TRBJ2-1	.	CASSLIIAVPYNEQFF	TGTGCCAGCAGTCTGATAATAGCGGTACCCTACAATGAGCAGTTCTTC
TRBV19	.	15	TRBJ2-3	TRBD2	CASSTSGGTTDTQYF	TGTGCCAGTAGTACATCGGGGGGAACTACAGATACGCAGTATTTT
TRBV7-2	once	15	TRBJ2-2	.	CASSLVTSATGELFF	TGTGCCAGCAGCTTAGTGACTAGTGCCACCGGGGAGCTGTTTTTT
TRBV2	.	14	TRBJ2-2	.	CASTMAGNTGELFF	TGTGCCAGCACTATGGCGGGAAACACCGGGGAGCTGTTTTTT
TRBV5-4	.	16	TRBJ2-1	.	CASSMGAGVSYNEQFF	TGTGCCAGCAGCATGGGGGCGGGGGTTTCCTACAATGAGCAGTTCTTC
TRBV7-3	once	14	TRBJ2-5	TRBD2	CASFSSGRSETQYF	TGTGCCAGCTTTAGTAGCGGGAGATCGGAGACCCAGTACTTC
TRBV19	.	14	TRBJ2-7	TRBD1	CASSRQGEFYEQYF	TGTGCCAGTAGTAGACAGGGAGAGTTCTACGAGCAGTACTTC
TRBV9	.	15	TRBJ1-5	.	CASSTGLIEDQPQHF	TGTGCCAGCAGTACAGGGCTAATCGAAGATCAGCCCCAGCATTTT
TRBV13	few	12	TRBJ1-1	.	CASSLAEDEAFF	TGTGCCAGCAGCCTCGCGGAGGATGAAGCTTTCTTT
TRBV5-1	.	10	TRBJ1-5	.	CASMAQPQHF	TGCGCCAGCATGGCTCAGCCCCAGCATTTT
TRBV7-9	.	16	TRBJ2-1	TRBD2	CASSLSRGGLSYEQFF	TGTGCCAGCAGCTTATCCCGGGGGGGCCTTAGTTATGAGCAGTTCTTC
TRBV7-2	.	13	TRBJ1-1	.	CASSLDPGQEAFF	TGTGCCAGCAGCTTGGACCCGGGACAAGAAGCTTTCTTT
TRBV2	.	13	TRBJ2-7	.	CASKIGAQYEQYF	TGTGCCAGCAAAATAGGGGCCCAATACGAGCAGTACTTC
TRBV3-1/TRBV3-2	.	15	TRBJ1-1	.	CASSQWARVNTEAFF	TGTGCCAGCAGCCAATGGGCAAGAGTGAACACTGAAGCTTTCTTT
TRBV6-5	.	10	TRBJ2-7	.	CASGAHEQYF	TGTGCCAGCGGGGCGCACGAGCAGTACTTC
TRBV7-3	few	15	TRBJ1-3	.	CASSLMAGWGNTIYF	TGTGCCAGCAGCTTAATGGCAGGTTGGGGAAACACCATATATTTT
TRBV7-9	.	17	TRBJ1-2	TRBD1	CASSFRRTGGQGYGYTF	TGTGCCAGCAGCTTTCGCAGGACAGGGGGTCAGGGCTATGGCTACACCTTC
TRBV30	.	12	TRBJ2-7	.	CAWSPITDEQYF	TGTGCCTGGAGTCCTATCACGGACGAGCAGTACTTC
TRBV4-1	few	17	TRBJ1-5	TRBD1	CASSQDLSTGAVKPQHF	TGCGCCAGCAGCCAAGATCTGTCGACAGGGGCAGTGAAGCCCCAGCATTTT
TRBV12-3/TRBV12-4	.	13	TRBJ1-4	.	CASSYYANEKLFF	TGTGCCAGCAGTTACTATGCAAATGAAAAACTGTTTTTT
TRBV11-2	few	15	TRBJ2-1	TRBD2	CASSPRLAGTHEQFF	TGTGCCAGCAGCCCCCGACTAGCGGGGACCCATGAGCAGTTCTTC